This TCR beta chain is drawn from a study of vaccination effects on CD4 cells after COVID-19. Whole-study findings and limits: In the study, convalescent patients were few, and early post-infection timepoints were absent.

The culture ran for approximately 11 days before CD4+ T cells were isolated. About this clone: Its target is unknown.

The protocol was immunoSEQ multiplex PCR, while the TCRdb copy is restricted to in-frame clones and leaves out a portion. The sample gives over 65,000 clones, roughly three quarters of which show up once; roughly 2% is in the top ten. This CDR3 is built from 19 residues. Trimming removed 0 bases at V and 8 bases at J, with 28 bases between. The germline V gene encodes CDR1 GTSNPN and CDR2 SVGIG (reference sequence). This sequence originates from a human donor who received a COVID-19 vaccine. The genes are TRBV30 and TRBJ1-4, with D possibly being TRBD1 (6 bases). Sample: CD4+ T cells from PBMCs cultured without peptide, taken before COVID-19 vaccination. The CDR3: CAWSVAPSWTEIYLEKLFF. CDR3 nucleotide sequence: TGTGCCTGGAGTGTAGCTCCCTCATGGACAGAGATATACTTGGAAAAACTGTTTTTT.